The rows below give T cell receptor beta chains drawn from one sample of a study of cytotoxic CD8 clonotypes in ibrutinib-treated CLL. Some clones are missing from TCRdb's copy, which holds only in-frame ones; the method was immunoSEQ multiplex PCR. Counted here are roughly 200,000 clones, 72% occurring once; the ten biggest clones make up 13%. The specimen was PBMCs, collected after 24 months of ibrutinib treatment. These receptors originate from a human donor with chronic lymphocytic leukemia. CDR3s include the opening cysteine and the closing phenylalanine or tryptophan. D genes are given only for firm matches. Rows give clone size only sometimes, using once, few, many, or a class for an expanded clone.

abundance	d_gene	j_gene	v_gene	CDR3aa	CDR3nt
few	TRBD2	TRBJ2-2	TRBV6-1	CASSRLAGLAGELFF	TGTGCCAGCAGTAGACTAGCGGGTTTGGCCGGGGAGCTGTTTTTT
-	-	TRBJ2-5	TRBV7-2	CASSSFTGEETQYF	TGTGCCAGCAGCTCATTCACTGGGGAAGAGACCCAGTACTTC
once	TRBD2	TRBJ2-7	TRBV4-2	CASSQGASGRWYEQYF	TGTGCCAGCAGCCAAGGAGCTAGCGGGAGGTGGTACGAGCAGTACTTC
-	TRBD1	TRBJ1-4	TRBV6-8	CASRGQGGYEKLFF	TGTGCCAGCAGGGGACAGGGAGGGTATGAAAAACTGTTTTTT
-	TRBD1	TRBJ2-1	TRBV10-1	CASSERQGPQRYNEQFF	TGCGCCAGCAGTGAAAGACAGGGGCCCCAGAGGTACAATGAGCAGTTCTTC
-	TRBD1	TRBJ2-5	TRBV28	CASSLGYRGEPGETQYF	TGTGCCAGCAGTTTGGGATACAGGGGGGAACCGGGGGAGACCCAGTACTTC
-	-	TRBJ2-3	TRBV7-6	CASSFATGDTQYF	TGTGCCAGCAGCTTCGCAACTGGAGATACGCAGTATTTT
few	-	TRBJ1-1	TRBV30	CAWSRIGTRNTEAFF	TGTGCCTGGAGCCGAATAGGGACACGGAACACTGAAGCTTTCTTT
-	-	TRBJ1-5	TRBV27	CASSLLGDHSNQPQHF	TGTGCCAGCAGTTTACTAGGGGACCATAGCAATCAGCCCCAGCATTTT
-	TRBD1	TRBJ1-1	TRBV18	CASSPMEQGYTEAFF	TGTGCCAGCTCACCAATGGAACAGGGGTACACTGAAGCTTTCTTT
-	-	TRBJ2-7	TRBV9	CASSVAGENYEQYF	TGTGCCAGCAGCGTAGCGGGAGAGAACTACGAGCAGTACTTC
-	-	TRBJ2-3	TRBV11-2	CASSLVEGSTDTQYF	TGTGCCAGCAGCTTAGTTGAGGGGAGCACAGATACGCAGTATTTT
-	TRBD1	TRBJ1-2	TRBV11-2	CASSRGTGGDGYTF	TGTGCCAGCAGCCGGGGGACAGGGGGTGATGGCTACACCTTC
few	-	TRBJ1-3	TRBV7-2	CASTEGPSSGNTIYF	TGTGCCAGCACCGAGGGACCTTCCTCTGGAAACACCATATATTTT
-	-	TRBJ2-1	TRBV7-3	CASSLRGTRDEQFF	TGTGCCAGCAGCTTACGTGGGACCCGCGATGAGCAGTTCTTC
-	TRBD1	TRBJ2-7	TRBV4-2	CASSLSGTGETYEQYF	TGTGCCAGCAGCCTCTCTGGGACAGGGGAGACCTACGAGCAGTACTTC
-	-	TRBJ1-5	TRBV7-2	CASSSQGHQPQHF	TGTGCCAGCAGCTCGCAGGGCCATCAGCCCCAGCATTTT
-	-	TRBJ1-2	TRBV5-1	CASSFRPRGPKLSGYTF	TGCGCCAGCAGCTTCAGACCCAGGGGCCCCAAGTTGAGTGGCTACACCTTC
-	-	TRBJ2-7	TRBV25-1	CASSAQPTGQYF	TGTGCCAGCAGTGCCCAGCCGACAGGGCAGTACTTC
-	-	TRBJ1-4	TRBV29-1	CSAQRTGEKLFF	TGCAGCGCTCAGCGGACGGGTGAAAAACTGTTTTTT
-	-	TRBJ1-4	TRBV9	CASSLGAANEKLFF	TGTGCCAGCAGCCTAGGGGCAGCTAATGAAAAACTGTTTTTT
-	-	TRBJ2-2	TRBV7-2	CASSSPGGSGELFF	TGTGCCAGCAGCTCGCCAGGGGGGTCCGGGGAGCTGTTTTTT
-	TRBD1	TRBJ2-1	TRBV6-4	CASSDSRDSEQFF	TGTGCCAGCAGTGACTCCAGGGACAGTGAGCAGTTCTTC
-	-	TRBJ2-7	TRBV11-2	CASTNWESSYEQYF	TGTGCCAGCACCAATTGGGAGTCCTCCTACGAGCAGTACTTC
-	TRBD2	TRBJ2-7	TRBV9	CASSPHLTSGRETPYEQYF	TGTGCCAGCAGCCCGCACCTGACTAGCGGGAGGGAGACTCCCTACGAGCAGTACTTC
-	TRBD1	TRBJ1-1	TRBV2	CASTQQVTGTVAFF	TGTGCCAGCACCCAACAGGTTACAGGGACAGTAGCTTTCTTT
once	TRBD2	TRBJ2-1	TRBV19	CASSIGGGRKGEQFF	TGTGCCAGTAGTATAGGGGGCGGGAGGAAGGGTGAGCAGTTCTTC
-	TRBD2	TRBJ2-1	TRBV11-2	CASSSKRASGREEQFF	TGTGCCAGCAGTTCTAAGAGGGCTAGCGGGAGAGAAGAGCAGTTCTTC
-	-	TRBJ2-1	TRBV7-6	CASSLGPNNEQFF	TGTGCCAGCAGCCTCGGGCCAAACAATGAGCAGTTCTTC
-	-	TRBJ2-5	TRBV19	CASSPGRSETQYF	TGTGCCAGTAGTCCAGGGCGGTCGGAGACCCAGTACTTC
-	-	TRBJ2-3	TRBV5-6	CASSGGTYSTDTQYF	TGTGCCAGCAGCGGCGGGACCTATAGCACAGATACGCAGTATTTT
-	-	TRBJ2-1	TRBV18	CASSPPSYNEQFF	TGTGCCAGCTCACCACCTAGCTACAATGAGCAGTTCTTC
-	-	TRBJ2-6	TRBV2	CASSTASGANVLTF	TGTGCCAGCAGTACAGCCTCTGGGGCCAACGTCCTGACTTTC
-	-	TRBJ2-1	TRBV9	CASSVAPAMAYNEQFF	TGTGCCAGCAGCGTAGCCCCAGCGATGGCCTACAATGAGCAGTTCTTC
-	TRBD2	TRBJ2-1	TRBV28	CASRKSSGGTYNEQFF	TGTGCCAGCAGGAAGTCTAGCGGAGGCACCTACAATGAGCAGTTCTTC
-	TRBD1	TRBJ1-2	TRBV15	CATSRDGLTGEIYGYTF	TGTGCCACCAGCAGAGATGGTCTGACAGGGGAAATCTATGGCTACACCTTC
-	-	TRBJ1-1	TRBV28	CASRPRDGRRTEAFF	TGTGCCAGCAGGCCCCGGGACGGGAGGAGGACTGAAGCTTTCTTT
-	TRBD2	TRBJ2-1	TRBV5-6	CASSLALGLAGLEQFF	TGTGCCAGCAGCTTGGCCCTAGGACTAGCGGGTCTTGAGCAGTTCTTC
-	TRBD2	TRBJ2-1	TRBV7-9	CASSLGTSGIYEQFF	TGTGCCAGCAGCTTAGGGACTAGCGGGATCTATGAGCAGTTCTTC
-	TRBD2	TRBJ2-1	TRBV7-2	CASSLVLAGSNEQFF	TGTGCCAGCAGCTTAGTGCTAGCGGGTTCTAATGAGCAGTTCTTC